One and the same sample provided the 21 T cell receptor beta chains below, sequenced in a study of T cell clusters in autoimmune cytopenias (dated by TCRdb to between 2018 and 2021). Each sample's TRB amplification started from roughly 240 ng of peripheral blood genomic DNA, which corresponds to 38,000 or so genome equivalents. Sequencing relied on an Illumina MiSeq. TRB rearrangements were amplified by multiplex PCR following a touch-down protocol, with the TRB-A and TRB-B primer pools mixed in one tube. Through TCRdb reprocessing, the reads give one entry per CDR3 protein sequence; DNA is omitted. The table for this sample lists 1,000 to 1,500 distinct CDR3 sequences. The ten largest make up 7% to 9.5% of the sample. These data are also associated with another study on T cell repertoires in aging, cancer and after chemotherapy.

The sequencing sample was made of peripheral blood. These receptors came from a human donor in good health.

The chain recombines TRBV5-5 with TRBJ2-1; the TCRdb D gene call, TRBD1, has no DNA to confirm it. The CDR3 has 16 amino acids. Germline V gives CDR1 SGHKS, CDR2 YYEKEE (reference sequence). The CDR3 region is CASSPPGGSSYNEQFF.

By frequency, this clonotype is medium-sized. The rearrangement uses TRBV12-3 or TRBV12-4 and TRBJ2-1; the D call of TRBD2 rests on TCRdb alone, since no DNA is present to check it. The CDR3 length is 13 residues. The CDR3 sequence: CASSFGPLNEQFF.

According to its frequency, this clonotype is medium-sized (0.01 to 0.1%). This sequence joins TRBV19 and TRBJ1-1; the D call from TCRdb, TRBD1, cannot be confirmed without DNA. Germline V lookup: CDR1 LNHDA, CDR2 SQIVND (reference sequence). The CDR3 loop spans 15 amino acids. This CDR3 reads CASSTPNGGNTEAFF.

Considering frequency, this clonotype is large. The chain carries TRBV6-5 and TRBJ2-1; the TCRdb D gene call, TRBD1, has no DNA to confirm it. CDR1 and CDR2 from the germline V gene are MNHEY and SVGAGI. This CDR3 region has 14 residues. CDR3 residues: CAVSRDSSYNEQFF.

This clonotype shows up as medium-sized by frequency. V and J are TRBV7-6 and TRBJ2-1. This CDR3 comprises 17 residues. Germline assignment: CDR1 SGHVS and CDR2 FNYEAQ. The CDR3 loop reads CASSLRASGGSYNEQFF.

This clonotype is identified as large (0.1 to 1%) from frequency. V gene TRBV6-5 combines with J gene TRBJ1-1; TCRdb calls TRBD1, which cannot be checked without DNA. The CDR3 has 11 amino acids. The germline V gene has CDR1 MNHEY and CDR2 SVGAGI. The CDR3: CASRSGTEAFF.

This clonotype ranks as medium-sized in terms of frequency. The J gene is TRBJ2-5, the V gene TRBV12-3 or TRBV12-4; TCRdb designates TRBD1, a call that cannot be tested without DNA. The CDR3 runs 14 residues. The CDR3 region is CASSLIRAQETQYF.

In terms of frequency, this clonotype is medium-sized (0.01 to 0.1%). The V gene is TRBV5-6, the J gene TRBJ1-4; as DNA is missing, the TRBD1 call by TCRdb cannot be tested. Per germline, CDR1 SGHDT and CDR2 YYEEEE. CDR3 length equals 16 residues. The CDR3 is CASSWRGGGDNEKLFF.

This clonotype is labeled medium-sized based on frequency. The chain couples TRBV12-3 or TRBV12-4 to TRBJ1-5; TCRdb's D call, TRBD1, is unchecked because there is no DNA. The CDR3 is 14 amino acids. CDR3 residues: CASSLSRGDQPQHF.

This clonotype counts as medium-sized by frequency. The rearrangement links TRBV5-1 to TRBJ2-5; TCRdb designates TRBD1, a call that cannot be tested without DNA. CDR1 is SGHRS and CDR2 is YFSETQ in the germline V gene. This CDR3 region has 15 residues. The CDR3: CASSLAATGQETQYF. The variable domain in full, completed from reference TRBV5-1 and TRBJ2-5, reads KAGVTQTPRYLIKTRGQQVTLSCSPISGHRSVSWYQQTPGQGLQFLFEYFSETQRNKGNFPGRFSGRQFSNSRSEMNVSTLELGDSALYLCASSLAATGQETQYFGPGTRLLVL.

By frequency, this clonotype is large (0.1 to 1%). The genes are TRBV11-1 and TRBJ2-3. CDR1 and CDR2 (germline): SGHAT, FQDESV (reference sequence). There are 14 residues in the CDR3. The CDR3 loop is CASSFYGRTDTQYF.

According to its frequency, this clonotype is medium-sized. J is TRBJ2-7 and V is TRBV5-6; the TCRdb call, TRBD2, lacks DNA for checking. The length of the CDR3 is 15 residues. Germline CDR1 SGHDT, CDR2 YYEEEE. CDR3 amino acids: CASSLGLDRSYEQYF. Drawing the rest from reference TRBV5-6 and TRBJ2-7, the complete variable domain is DAGVTQSPTHLIKTRGQQVTLRCSPKSGHDTVSWYQQALGQGPQFIFQYYEEEERQRGNFPDRFSGHQFPNYSSELNVNALLLGDSALYLCASSLGLDRSYEQYFGPGTRLTVT.

This chain uses TRBV20-1 with TRBJ1-5; TCRdb names TRBD1, which stays unverified in the absence of DNA. The CDR3 is made up of 15 amino acids. The germline CDR1 and CDR2 sequences are DFQATT and SNEGSKA (reference sequence). This chain's CDR3 is CSAREIQGRDKPQHF.

The chain employs TRBV12-3 or TRBV12-4 and TRBJ2-7; TCRdb calls TRBD2, which cannot be checked without DNA. The CDR3 sequence is 13 residues long. Here the CDR3 reads CASKAGGPDEQYF.

According to its frequency, this clonotype is medium-sized. This sequence joins TRBV10-1 and TRBJ2-3; the TCRdb D gene call, TRBD2, has no DNA to confirm it. Germline V gene sequence: CDR1 WNHNN, CDR2 SYGVQD (reference sequence). The CDR3 length is 16 residues. The CDR3 is CASSGRGGVRTDTQYF.

This clonotype is classed as medium-sized (0.01 to 0.1%) by frequency. The CDR3 is CSARIDSNNSPLHF. The J gene is TRBJ1-6, the V gene TRBV20-1; without DNA, the TCRdb call of TRBD1 cannot be checked. This CDR3 has 14 residues. CDR1 is DFQATT and CDR2 is SNEGSKA in the germline V gene (reference sequence).

This clonotype is labeled medium-sized based on frequency. The chain has TRBV12-3 or TRBV12-4 and TRBJ2-7; TCRdb picks TRBD2, but there is no DNA to check that call. The CDR3 is 15 residues long. CDR3 region: CASTPTLAGSYEQYF.

According to its frequency, this clonotype is large (0.1 to 1%). This chain connects TRBV19 to TRBJ1-6; TCRdb names TRBD1, which stays unverified in the absence of DNA. Germline V CDR1 and CDR2: LNHDA, SQIVND (reference sequence). The CDR3 totals 14 residues. CDR3 sequence reads: CASRETGDNSPLHF.

This clonotype is deemed medium-sized by its frequency. The chain employs TRBV12-3 or TRBV12-4 and TRBJ2-2; checking the TCRdb D call of TRBD1 is not possible without DNA. CDR3 length equals 16 residues. CDR3 loop: CASSLPGGNAPGELFF.

This clonotype is called large (0.1 to 1%) based on its frequency. The chain carries TRBV19 and TRBJ2-7; TCRdb picks TRBD1, but there is no DNA to check that call. The CDR3 is 14 residues long. Germline CDR1 LNHDA, CDR2 SQIVND (reference sequence). The CDR3 protein is CASREGSGSYEQYF.

The genes are TRBV7-2 and TRBJ2-7. Per germline, CDR1 SGHTA and CDR2 FQGNSA. This CDR3 contains 17 residues. CDR3 residues: CASSLVPFAESPYEQYF.